This TCR beta chain was identified in a study of technical replicates of blood from a few donors. In germline, CDR1 is KGHSH, CDR2 LQKENI. V was trimmed by 6 bases and J by 6 bases, leaving 15 bases between them. This CDR3 is built from 13 residues. TCRdb keeps only in-frame clones here, not all; method: immunoSEQ multiplex PCR. The sample consists of approximately 73,000 clones, about 90% of them appearing once. Sequencing was carried out using T cells isolated from PBMCs. This TCR was sampled from a human donor in good health. This chain links TRBV18 with TRBJ2-7, with D tentatively TRBD2 (7 bases). The CDR3 reads CASSHVGGAEQYF. CDR3 bases: TGTGCCAGCTCCCACGTGGGGGGGGCCGAGCAGTACTTC.